A selection of T cell receptor beta chains follows, all from one sample in a study of shared clonotypes between healthy human individuals. Only in-frame clones appear in the TCRdb table, and some are missing; sequencing was by immunoSEQ multiplex PCR. Here the sample spans hundreds of thousands of clones, about 95% being singletons. What was sequenced was naive CD8+ T cells sorted from blood. These receptors were collected from a woman in her 30s in good health. The CDR3 runs from the conserved cysteine through the conserved F or W. The D gene is left open where the match is weak. Clone sizes are given selectively: once, few, many, or a class where the clone is expanded.

clone_size d_call j_call cdr3_length v_call cdr3_aa cdr3_nt
once . TRBJ2-5 13 TRBV28 CVSSRQLQETQYF TGTGTCAGCAGTCGGCAGCTCCAAGAGACCCAGTACTTC
once TRBD1 TRBJ1-2 14 TRBV5-1 CASSLEGQGSGYTF TGCGCCAGCAGCTTGGAGGGACAGGGCTCTGGCTACACCTTC
. . TRBJ1-1 15 TRBV4-1 CASTETGDLNTEAFF TGCGCCAGCACCGAAACCGGGGATTTGAACACTGAAGCTTTCTTT
. TRBD1 TRBJ2-7 13 TRBV6-5 CASIGTGSYEQYF TGTGCCAGCATTGGGACAGGTTCCTACGAGCAGTACTTC
. TRBD1 TRBJ1-1 11 TRBV13 CASSQGVEAFF TGTGCCAGCAGCCAGGGGGTTGAAGCTTTCTTT
. . TRBJ2-3 15 TRBV4-2 CASSHTDLSTDTQYF TGTGCCAGCAGCCATACCGACTTGAGCACAGATACGCAGTATTTT
. TRBD1 TRBJ2-7 15 TRBV19 CASSIEDRDPYEQYF TGTGCCAGTAGTATAGAAGACAGGGACCCCTACGAGCAGTACTTC
. . TRBJ2-1 12 TRBV29-1 CSVEHSYNEQFF TGCAGCGTTGAACACTCCTACAATGAGCAGTTCTTC
once TRBD1 TRBJ1-5 19 TRBV6-4 CASSDYRTGGSYSNQPQHF TGTGCCAGCAGTGACTACCGGACAGGGGGCTCCTATAGCAATCAGCCCCAGCATTTT
. . TRBJ2-3 12 TRBV2 CASSPLADTQYF TGTGCCAGCAGCCCACTAGCTGATACGCAGTATTTT
. . TRBJ2-2 11 TRBV6-6 CATLGAGELFF TGTGCCACCCTCGGGGCCGGGGAGCTGTTTTTT
. TRBD2 TRBJ2-2 15 TRBV5-5 CASTYEAGVTGELFF TGTGCCAGCACTTACGAAGCGGGAGTGACCGGGGAGCTGTTTTTT
. . TRBJ2-7 14 TRBV19 CASSIADSAYEQYF TGTGCCAGTAGTATAGCGGATAGCGCCTACGAGCAGTACTTC
. TRBD2 TRBJ2-2 15 TRBV9 CASRKTSGRTGELFF TGTGCCAGCAGGAAGACTAGCGGGAGAACCGGGGAGCTGTTTTTT
once . TRBJ2-7 15 TRBV5-5 CASTYNRESSYEQYF TGTGCCAGCACCTACAACAGGGAGAGCTCCTACGAGCAGTACTTC
. . TRBJ2-1 13 TRBV7-2 CAGGRGLYNEQFF TGTGCCGGAGGCAGGGGCCTCTACAATGAGCAGTTCTTC
. TRBD2 TRBJ2-7 16 TRBV5-4 CASSDYATSGFYEQYF TGTGCCAGCAGCGATTACGCGACTAGCGGTTTCTACGAGCAGTACTTC
. TRBD2 TRBJ2-1 13 TRBV14 CASSVTSGAEQFF TGTGCCAGCAGCGTCACTAGCGGGGCTGAGCAGTTCTTC
once . TRBJ2-2 14 TRBV27 CASSLGHLYGELFF TGTGCCAGCAGTTTGGGTCATCTCTACGGGGAGCTGTTTTTT
. TRBD2 TRBJ2-1 18 TRBV18 CASSPPVSSGSSYNEQFF TGTGCCAGCTCACCACCGGTTTCTAGCGGGAGCTCCTACAATGAGCAGTTCTTC
. TRBD1 TRBJ1-5 14 TRBV28 CASSPDRGSQPQHF TGTGCCAGCAGTCCGGACAGGGGATCTCAGCCCCAGCATTTT